This T cell receptor (beta chain) was recorded in a study of T cell repertoires in cytomegalovirus infection. Study-wide background: Indications came from public TCR beta signatures; they pointed to CMV infection and to a matching HLA type.

The CDR3 is 16 amino acids. Unmatched junction bases numbered 7, after V lost 0 bases and J lost 5 bases. Germline V gives CDR1 SGHVS, CDR2 FQNEAQ. A word on this clonotype: This clone may be a read error of a much larger clone one base away.

TCRdb reprocessed the reads with MiXCR, giving one entry per CDR3 protein. The data show roughly 640,000 distinct CDR3 sequences, with roughly 24% seen just once and around 8% held by the top ten. The clonotype originates from a human donor in good health (CMV status not recorded). Some clones in this sample may be carry-over from other donors' samples. The chain couples TRBV7-8 to TRBJ2-5; 9 bases are a match to TRBD2. Sequencing was done on a sample of CD8+ T cells from PBMCs. This chain's CDR3 is CASSLAWASGVETQYF. CDR3 DNA sequence: TGTGCCAGCAGCTTAGCGTGGGCTAGCGGGGTCGAGACCCAGTACTTC.